The 18 T cell receptor beta chains below were found in one sample sequenced in a study of cytomegalovirus exposure and HLA in healthy donors. Primers: 60 Vbeta forward and 13 Jbeta reverse. Method: immunoSEQ multiplex PCR; TCRdb's copy keeps in-frame clones and lacks some. The sample carries over 150,000 clones, over 65% recorded once. Material: PBMCs. All receptors come from a woman aged 40 to 49 in good health and CMV-seropositive.

V and J are TRBV19 and TRBJ2-1; D is uncertain. The germline CDR1 and CDR2 sequences are LNHDA and SQIVND (reference sequence). The CDR3 is 13 amino acids. V lost 5 bases to trimming and J lost 10 bases, with 15 bases between them. The CDR3 DNA follows: TGTGCCAGTAGTGTGACTGGGTTCGGGGAGCAGTTCTTC. This encodes CASSVTGFGEQFF. Based on the CDR3 plus reference TRBV19 and TRBJ2-1, the full variable domain is DGGITQSPKYLFRKEGQNVTLSCEQNLNHDAMYWYRQDPGQGLRLIYYSQIVNDFQKGDIAEGYSVSREKKESFPLTVTSAQKNPTAFYLCASSVTGFGEQFFGPGTRLTVL.

This clone was seen more than once but under ten times. The J gene is TRBJ1-2, the V gene TRBV19; TRBD1 aligns across 10 bases. The CDR3 has 14 residues. The V and J ends lost 7 bases and 4 bases, in that order; junction bases with no gene match: 6. Germline V gene data show CDR1 as LNHDA and CDR2 as SQIVND (reference sequence). The CDR3 sequence is CASTGQGDVYGYTF. The CDR3 DNA follows: TGTGCCAGTACAGGACAGGGGGATGTCTATGGCTACACCTTC.

V is TRBV27 and J is TRBJ2-1; 9 nucleotides match TRBD1. CDR3 length: 15 residues. Germline CDR1 MNHEY, CDR2 SMNVEV (reference sequence). The V segment lost 5 bases and the J segment 7 bases; nucleotides outside the gene matches: 9. The CDR3 DNA reads as TGTGCCAGCAGTCATCCGGGACAGGGTTCAAATGAGCAGTTCTTC. Translating it yields CASSHPGQGSNEQFF.

The rearrangement links TRBV7-2 to TRBJ1-2; D is possibly TRBD1 (5 bases). V lost 6 bases and J lost 8, with 16 bases in between. Germline V lookup: CDR1 SGHTA, CDR2 FQGNSA. CDR3 size: 13 residues. The CDR3 bases are TGTGCCAGCAGACTAAGGGCAGGGAAAGGCTACACCTTC. Its protein product is CASRLRAGKGYTF.

This rearrangement joins TRBV9 to TRBJ2-7; no definite D call. The CDR3 totals 13 residues. Per the germline V gene, CDR1 is SGDLS and CDR2 is YYNGEE. V lost 0 bases and J lost 2, with 6 bases in between. The CDR3 reads CASSVDPTYEQYF. CDR3 DNA: TGTGCCAGCAGCGTAGACCCTACCTACGAGCAGTACTTC.

The chain links TRBV2 to TRBJ2-7; 7 bases align to TRBD1. Germline V gives CDR1 SNHLY, CDR2 FYNNEI. The CDR3 sequence is 14 residues long. The ends lost 3 bases at V and 4 bases at J; junction bases unmatched: 6. The chain's CDR3 is CASSEEGGRYEQYF. In DNA form, the CDR3 reads TGTGCCAGCAGTGAGGAAGGGGGCCGGTACGAGCAGTACTTC.

The rearrangement uses TRBV7-2 and TRBJ2-5; a possible D gene is TRBD2 (5 bases). Germline-derived CDR1 and CDR2 are SGHTA and FQGNSA. The V gene lost 0 bases and the J gene lost 4 bases, with 9 bases spanning the gap. CDR3 size: 14 residues. The CDR3: CASSLAGVRETQYF. The CDR3 bases are TGTGCCAGCAGCTTAGCCGGGGTAAGAGAGACCCAGTACTTC.

About this clone: Likely a read error: the CDR3 ends without its conserved phenylalanine or tryptophan. The chain is built from TRBV5-1 and TRBJ1-2; tentatively, D is TRBD1 (6 bases). The CDR3 is 15 residues long. Germline V gene data show CDR1 as SGHRS and CDR2 as YFSETQ. Trimming stripped 0 bases from V and 3 bases from J, with 12 bases between. CDR3 protein: CASSLDVGAHYGYTS. DNA of the CDR3: TGCGCCAGCAGCTTGGATGTGGGGGCTCACTATGGCTACACCTCC.

This clone was recorded a few times. The chain links TRBV18 to TRBJ2-7; possibly TRBD2 for D (6 bases). Germline CDR1 reads KGHSH; CDR2 reads LQKENI. V was pared by 6 bases and J by 6 bases, with 21 bases between. This CDR3 is built from 15 residues. CDR3 coding DNA: TGTGCCAGCTCCCTAGTCGAAGGACTCGGGAGCGAGCAGTACTTC. Its protein is CASSLVEGLGSEQYF.

The chain has TRBV4-1 and TRBJ2-1, with a tentative D call TRBD1 (6 bases). The V end was cut by 0 bases, the J end by 5 bases, with 11 bases between. CDR1 is MGHRA, CDR2 YSYEKL, per germline. The CDR3 is 15 amino acids. CDR3 bases: TGCGCCAGCAGCCAAGATCACGGGGACAACAATGAGCAGTTCTTC. Protein product: CASSQDHGDNNEQFF.

The rearrangement joins TRBV12-2 to TRBJ2-1; no DNA check was done on the table's D call, TRBD2. TRBV12-2 is flagged as a pseudogene. The CDR3 extends over 15 amino acids. CDR3: CASRSGLAGKNEQFF. The CDR3 bases are TGTGCAAGTCGCTCCGGACTAGCGGGGAAAAATGAGCAGTTCTTC.

The chain is built from TRBV10-3 and TRBJ2-1; D may be TRBD2 (6 bases). This CDR3 has 18 amino acids. Trimming took 2 bases from V and 6 from J, leaving 23 bases between them. Germline lookup yields CDR1 ENHRY and CDR2 SYGVKD. CDR3 DNA sequence: TGTGCCATCAGTGAGCCCGATACCGGGACTCACCCAACCAATGAGCAGTTCTTC. Amino acid sequence: CAISEPDTGTHPTNEQFF.

The gene calls are TRBV15 and TRBJ1-2; perhaps TRBD1 as D (6 bases). CDR3 length equals 16 residues. CDR1 is LNHNV, CDR2 YYDKDF, per germline (reference sequence). Trimming shortened V by 5 bases and J by 4 bases, and 20 bases separated the two germline ends. CDR3 residues: CATSGGVSDSRYGYTF. Written as DNA, the CDR3 is TGTGCCACCAGCGGGGGGGTATCGGACAGCCGCTATGGCTACACCTTC.

The chain employs TRBV29-1 and TRBJ2-7; 7 bases agree with TRBD1. The germline CDR1 and CDR2 sequences are SQVTM and ANQGSEA. The CDR3 contains 11 residues. V shed 4 bases and J 6 bases; nucleotides not matched to a gene: 3. The CDR3 reads CSVGAGGEQYF. The CDR3 DNA follows: TGCAGCGTTGGAGCAGGGGGCGAGCAGTACTTC.

J is TRBJ1-1 and V is TRBV5-8; 7 bases fit TRBD1. The germline V gene has CDR1 SGHTS and CDR2 YDEGEE. The CDR3 loop spans 12 amino acids. Trimming cost V 4 bases and J 11 bases; bases outside gene matches: 8. CDR3 DNA: TGTGCCAGCAGCCGCCTCAGGGGGATGGCTTTCTTT. It encodes CASSRLRGMAFF.

The V call is TRBV5-1, the J call TRBJ1-1; D remains unclear. This CDR3 is built from 15 residues. V gave up 0 bases and J gave up 1 base, with 10 bases separating them. Germline lookup yields CDR1 SGHRS and CDR2 YFSETQ. CDR3 amino acids: CASSLDGNSNTEAFF. CDR3 in DNA: TGCGCCAGCAGCTTGGACGGGAACTCGAACACTGAAGCTTTCTTT.

In the case of this clone: Other DNA sequences in this specimen translate into the identical CDR3. This chain connects TRBV15 to TRBJ2-6; 9 bases align to TRBD1. The CDR3 runs to 16 residues. J was trimmed by 0 bases and V by 4 bases; bases with no gene match: 1. Germline V CDR1 and CDR2: LNHNV, YYDKDF (reference sequence). The CDR3 reads CATSKTGGSGANVLTF. The CDR3 bases are TGTGCCACCAGCAAGACAGGGGGCTCTGGGGCCAACGTCCTGACTTTC.

CDR3 nucleotides: TGTGCCAGCAAGAGCGGGGGAGAATTGAGCTCCTACAATGAGCAGTTCTTC. Amino acids: CASKSGGELSSYNEQFF. The chain combines TRBV27 with TRBJ2-1; 8 nucleotides match TRBD2. Germline V gives CDR1 MNHEY, CDR2 SMNVEV (reference sequence). CDR3 size: 17 residues. Trimming removed 7 bases from V and 0 bases from J; junction bases left unmatched: 11.